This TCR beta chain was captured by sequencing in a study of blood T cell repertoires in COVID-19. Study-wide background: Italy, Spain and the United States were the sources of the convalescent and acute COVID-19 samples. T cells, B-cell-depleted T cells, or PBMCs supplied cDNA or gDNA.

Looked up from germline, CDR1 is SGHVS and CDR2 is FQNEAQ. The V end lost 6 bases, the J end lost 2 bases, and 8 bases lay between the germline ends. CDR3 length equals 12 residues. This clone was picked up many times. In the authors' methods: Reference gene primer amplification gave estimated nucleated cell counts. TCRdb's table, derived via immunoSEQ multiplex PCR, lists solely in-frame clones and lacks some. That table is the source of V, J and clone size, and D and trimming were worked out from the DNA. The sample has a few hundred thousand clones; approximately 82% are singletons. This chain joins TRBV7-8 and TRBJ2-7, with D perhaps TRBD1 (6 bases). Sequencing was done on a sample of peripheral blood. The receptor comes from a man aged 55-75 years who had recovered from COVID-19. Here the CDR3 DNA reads TGTGCCAGCAGGGACAGAACCTACGAGCAGTACTTC. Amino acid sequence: CASRDRTYEQYF.